This TCR beta chain was identified in a study of blood T cell repertoires in COVID-19. Study details: Donors in the United States, Italy and Spain gave samples during acute or convalescent COVID-19.

Authors' processing steps: Quantification of nucleated cells was approximated via reference gene primer amplification. Assay: immunoSEQ multiplex PCR; the TCRdb copy retains only in-frame clones and omits some. From that table come the V and J calls and clone size; the DNA was used to work out D and trimming. The sample has 70,000 to 95,000 clones; roughly 79% are singletons. This CDR3 has 19 residues. V lost 0 bases, J lost 9 bases, and 24 bases lay in between. Germline V gene data show CDR1 as LGHDT and CDR2 as YNNKEL (reference sequence). V is TRBV3-1 (or the pseudogene TRBV3-2) and J is TRBJ1-6; D not certain. The sample taken for sequencing was peripheral blood. This TCR was sampled from a woman between 70 and 85 years old with acute or convalescent COVID-19. CDR3 region: CASSQDRRGGGFRSSPLHF. CDR3 DNA sequence: TGTGCCAGCAGCCAAGATCGGAGAGGCGGCGGGTTCAGATCTTCACCCCTCCACTTT.